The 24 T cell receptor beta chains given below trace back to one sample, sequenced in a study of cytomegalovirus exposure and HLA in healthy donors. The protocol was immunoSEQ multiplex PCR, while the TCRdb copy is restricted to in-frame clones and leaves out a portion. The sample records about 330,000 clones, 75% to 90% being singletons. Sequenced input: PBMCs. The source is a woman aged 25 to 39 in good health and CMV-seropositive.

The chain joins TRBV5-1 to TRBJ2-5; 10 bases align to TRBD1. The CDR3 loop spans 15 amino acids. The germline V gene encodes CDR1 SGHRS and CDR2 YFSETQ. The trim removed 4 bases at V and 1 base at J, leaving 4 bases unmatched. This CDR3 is CASSPDRGSQETQYF. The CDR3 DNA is TGCGCCAGCAGCCCGGACAGGGGGAGCCAAGAGACCCAGTACTTC.

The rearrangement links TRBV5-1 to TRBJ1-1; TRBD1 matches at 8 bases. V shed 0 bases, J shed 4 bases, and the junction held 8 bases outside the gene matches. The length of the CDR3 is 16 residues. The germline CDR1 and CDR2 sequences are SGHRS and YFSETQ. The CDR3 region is CASSLVGNRGSTEAFF. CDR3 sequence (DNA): TGCGCCAGCAGCTTGGTGGGGAACAGGGGGTCCACTGAAGCTTTCTTT.

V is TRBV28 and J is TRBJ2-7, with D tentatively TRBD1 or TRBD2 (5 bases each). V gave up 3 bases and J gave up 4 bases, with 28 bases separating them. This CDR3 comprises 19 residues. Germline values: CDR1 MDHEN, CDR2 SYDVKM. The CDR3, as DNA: TGTGCCAGCAGTTTTCTCACGTACCCAATCAGGGACCAGGAGTACGAGCAGTACTTC. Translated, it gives CASSFLTYPIRDQEYEQYF.

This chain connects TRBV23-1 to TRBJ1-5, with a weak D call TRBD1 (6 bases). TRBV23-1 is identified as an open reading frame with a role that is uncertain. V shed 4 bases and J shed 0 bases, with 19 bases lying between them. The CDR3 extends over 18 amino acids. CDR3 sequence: CASSPLLDRTYSNQPQHF. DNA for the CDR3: TGCGCCAGCAGTCCCCTACTAGACAGGACTTATAGCAATCAGCCCCAGCATTTT.

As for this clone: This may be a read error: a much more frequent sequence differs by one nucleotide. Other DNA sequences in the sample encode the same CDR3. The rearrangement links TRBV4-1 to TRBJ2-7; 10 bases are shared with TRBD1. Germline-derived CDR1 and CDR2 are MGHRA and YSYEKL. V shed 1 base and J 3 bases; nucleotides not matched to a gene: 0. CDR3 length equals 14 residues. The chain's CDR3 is CASSQGDRGYEQYF. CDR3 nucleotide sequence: TGCGCCAGCAGCCAAGGGGACAGGGGCTACGAGCAGTACTTC.

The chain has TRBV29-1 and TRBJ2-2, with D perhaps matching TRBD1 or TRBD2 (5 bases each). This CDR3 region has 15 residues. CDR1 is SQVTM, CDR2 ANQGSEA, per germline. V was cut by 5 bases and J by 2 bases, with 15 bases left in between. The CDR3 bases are TGCAGCGTTAAGAAAGGGACGGTAAACACCGGGGAGCTGTTTTTT. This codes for CSVKKGTVNTGELFF.

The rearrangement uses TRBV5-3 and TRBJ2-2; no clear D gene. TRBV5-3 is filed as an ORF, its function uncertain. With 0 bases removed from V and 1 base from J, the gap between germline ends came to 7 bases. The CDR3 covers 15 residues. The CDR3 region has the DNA TGTGCCAGAAGCTTGGCCAAGCAGAACACCGGGGAGCTGTTTTTT. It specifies CARSLAKQNTGELFF.

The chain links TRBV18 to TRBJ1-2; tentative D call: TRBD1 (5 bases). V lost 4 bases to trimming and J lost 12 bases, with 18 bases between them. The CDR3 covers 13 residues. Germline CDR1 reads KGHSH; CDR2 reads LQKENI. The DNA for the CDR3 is TGTGCCAGCTCACGGGTGAGAGGGACTCCCCACACCTTC. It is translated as CASSRVRGTPHTF.

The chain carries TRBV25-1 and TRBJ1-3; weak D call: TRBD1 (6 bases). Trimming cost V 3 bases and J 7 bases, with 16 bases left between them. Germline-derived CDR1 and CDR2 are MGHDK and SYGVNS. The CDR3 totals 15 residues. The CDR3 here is CASSDPGGAGNTIYF. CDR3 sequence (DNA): TGTGCCAGCAGTGACCCCGGGGGCGCAGGGAACACCATATATTTT.

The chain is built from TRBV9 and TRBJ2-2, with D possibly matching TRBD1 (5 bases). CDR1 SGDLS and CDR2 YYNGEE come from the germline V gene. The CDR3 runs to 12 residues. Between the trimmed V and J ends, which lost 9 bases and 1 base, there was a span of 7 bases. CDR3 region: CATQGNTGELFF. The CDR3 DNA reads TGTGCCACCCAGGGGAACACCGGGGAGCTGTTTTTT.

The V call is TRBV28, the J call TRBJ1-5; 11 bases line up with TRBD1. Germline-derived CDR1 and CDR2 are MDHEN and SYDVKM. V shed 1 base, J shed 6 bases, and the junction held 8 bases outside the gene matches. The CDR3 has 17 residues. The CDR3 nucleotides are TGTGCCAGCAGTTTATCCTGGGGGACAGGGGGTGTTCAGCCCCAGCATTTT. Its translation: CASSLSWGTGGVQPQHF. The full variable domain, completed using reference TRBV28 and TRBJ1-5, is DVKVTQSSRYLVKRTGEKVFLECVQDMDHENMFWYRQDPGLGLRLIYFSYDVKMKEKGDIPEGYSVSREKKERFSLILESASTNQTSMYLCASSLSWGTGGVQPQHFGDGTRLSIL.

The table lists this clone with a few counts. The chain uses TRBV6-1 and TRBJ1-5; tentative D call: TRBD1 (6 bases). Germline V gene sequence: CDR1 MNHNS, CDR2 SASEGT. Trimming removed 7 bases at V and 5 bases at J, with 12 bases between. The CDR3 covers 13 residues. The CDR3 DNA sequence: TGTGCCAGCACGTGGGGGGCGCATCAGCCCCAGCATTTT. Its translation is CASTWGAHQPQHF.

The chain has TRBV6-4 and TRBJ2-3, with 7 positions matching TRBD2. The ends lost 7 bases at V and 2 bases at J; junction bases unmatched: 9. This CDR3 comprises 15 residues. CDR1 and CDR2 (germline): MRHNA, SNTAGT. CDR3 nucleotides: TGTGCCAGCAAGCGGGACGACTCCTTCACAGATACGCAGTATTTT. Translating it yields CASKRDDSFTDTQYF.

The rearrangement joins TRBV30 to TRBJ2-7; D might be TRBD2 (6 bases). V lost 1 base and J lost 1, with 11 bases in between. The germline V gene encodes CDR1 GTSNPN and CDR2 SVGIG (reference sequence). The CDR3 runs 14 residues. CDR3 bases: TGTGCCTGGAGTGCAGGGAGGCGATCCTACGAGCAGTACTTC. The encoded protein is CAWSAGRRSYEQYF. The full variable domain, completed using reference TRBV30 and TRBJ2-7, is SQTIHQWPATLVQPVGSPLSLECTVEGTSNPNLYWYRQAAGRGLQLLFYSVGIGQISSEVPQNLSASRPQDRQFILSSKKLLLSDSGFYLCAWSAGRRSYEQYFGPGTRLTVT.

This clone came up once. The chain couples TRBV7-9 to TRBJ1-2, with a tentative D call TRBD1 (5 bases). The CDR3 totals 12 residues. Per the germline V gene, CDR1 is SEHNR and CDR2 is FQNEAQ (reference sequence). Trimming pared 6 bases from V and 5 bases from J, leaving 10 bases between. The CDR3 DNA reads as TGTGCCAGCAGAAGGGACGTTTATGGCTACACCTTC. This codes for CASRRDVYGYTF.

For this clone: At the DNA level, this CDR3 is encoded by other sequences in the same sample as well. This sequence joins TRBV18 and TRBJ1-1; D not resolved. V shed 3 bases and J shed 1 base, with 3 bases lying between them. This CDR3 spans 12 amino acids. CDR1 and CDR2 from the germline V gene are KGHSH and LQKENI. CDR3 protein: CASSPTNTEAFF. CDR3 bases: TGTGCCAGCTCACCTACGAACACTGAAGCTTTCTTT.

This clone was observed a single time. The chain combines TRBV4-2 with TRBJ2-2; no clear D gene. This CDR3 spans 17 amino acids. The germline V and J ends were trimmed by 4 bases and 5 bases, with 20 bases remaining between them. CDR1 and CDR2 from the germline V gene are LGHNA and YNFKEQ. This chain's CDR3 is CASSLLPTVGITGELFF. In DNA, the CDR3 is TGTGCCAGCAGCCTATTACCCACAGTTGGGATAACCGGGGAGCTGTTTTTT.

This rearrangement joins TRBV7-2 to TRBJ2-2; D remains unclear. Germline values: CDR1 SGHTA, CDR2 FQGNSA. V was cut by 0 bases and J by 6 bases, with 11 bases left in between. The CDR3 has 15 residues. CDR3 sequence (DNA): TGTGCCAGCAGCTTAGCCCCCTTGGACCCCGGGGAGCTGTTTTTT. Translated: CASSLAPLDPGELFF.

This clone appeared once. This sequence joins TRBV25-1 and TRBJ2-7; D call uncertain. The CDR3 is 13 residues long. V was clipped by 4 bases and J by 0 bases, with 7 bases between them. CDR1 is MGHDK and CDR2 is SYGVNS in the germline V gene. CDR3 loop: CASSGRSSYEQYF. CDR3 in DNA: TGTGCCAGCAGTGGCCGGAGCTCCTACGAGCAGTACTTC.

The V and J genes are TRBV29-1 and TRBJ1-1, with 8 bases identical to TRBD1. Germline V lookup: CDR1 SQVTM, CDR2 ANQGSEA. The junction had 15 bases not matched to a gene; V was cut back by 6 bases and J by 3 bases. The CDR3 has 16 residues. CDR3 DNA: TGCAGCGTCAGCTTCCGGACAGGGTATCTGGACACTGAAGCTTTCTTT. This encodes CSVSFRTGYLDTEAFF.

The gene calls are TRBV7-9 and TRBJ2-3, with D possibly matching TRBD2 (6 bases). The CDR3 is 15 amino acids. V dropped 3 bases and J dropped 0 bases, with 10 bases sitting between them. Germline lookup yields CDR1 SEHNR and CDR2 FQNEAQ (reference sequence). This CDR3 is CASSFGTSSTDTQYF. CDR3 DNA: TGTGCCAGCAGCTTTGGGACTTCTAGCACAGATACGCAGTATTTT.

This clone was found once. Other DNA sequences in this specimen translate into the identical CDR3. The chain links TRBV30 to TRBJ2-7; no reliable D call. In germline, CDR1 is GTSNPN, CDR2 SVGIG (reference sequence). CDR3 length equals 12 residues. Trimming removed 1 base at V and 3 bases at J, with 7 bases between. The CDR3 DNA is TGTGCCTGGAGTGCAGGCCTCTACGAGCAGTACTTC. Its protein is CAWSAGLYEQYF.

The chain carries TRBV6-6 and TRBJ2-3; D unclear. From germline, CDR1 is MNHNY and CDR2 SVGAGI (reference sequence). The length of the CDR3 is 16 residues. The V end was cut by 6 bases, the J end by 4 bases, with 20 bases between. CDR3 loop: CASRQGRFSVADTQYF. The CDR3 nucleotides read TGTGCCAGCAGACAAGGACGCTTCTCTGTCGCAGATACGCAGTATTTT.

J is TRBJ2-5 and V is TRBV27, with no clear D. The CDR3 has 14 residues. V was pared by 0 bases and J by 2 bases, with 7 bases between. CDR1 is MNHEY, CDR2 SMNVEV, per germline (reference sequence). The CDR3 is CASSLSLGQETQYF. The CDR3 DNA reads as TGTGCCAGCAGTTTATCGTTAGGTCAAGAGACCCAGTACTTC.